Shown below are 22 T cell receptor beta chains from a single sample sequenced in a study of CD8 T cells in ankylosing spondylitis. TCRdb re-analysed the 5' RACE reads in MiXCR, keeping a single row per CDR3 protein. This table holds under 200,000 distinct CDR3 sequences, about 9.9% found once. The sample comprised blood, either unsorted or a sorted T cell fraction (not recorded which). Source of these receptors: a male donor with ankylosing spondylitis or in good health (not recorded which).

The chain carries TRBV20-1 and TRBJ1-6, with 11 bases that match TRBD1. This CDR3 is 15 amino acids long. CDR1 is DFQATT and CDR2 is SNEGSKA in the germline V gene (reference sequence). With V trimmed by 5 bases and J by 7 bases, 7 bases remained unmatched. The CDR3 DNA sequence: TGCAGTGCTCCTCGGACAGGGGGCGCGAATTCACCCCTCCACTTT. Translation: CSAPRTGGANSPLHF.

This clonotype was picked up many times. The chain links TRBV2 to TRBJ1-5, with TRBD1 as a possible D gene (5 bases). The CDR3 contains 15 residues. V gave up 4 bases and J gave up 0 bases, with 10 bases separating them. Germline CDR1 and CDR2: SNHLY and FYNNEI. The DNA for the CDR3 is TGTGCCAGCAGTGTGACGACAGTTAGCAATCAGCCCCAGCATTTT. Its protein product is CASSVTTVSNQPQHF.

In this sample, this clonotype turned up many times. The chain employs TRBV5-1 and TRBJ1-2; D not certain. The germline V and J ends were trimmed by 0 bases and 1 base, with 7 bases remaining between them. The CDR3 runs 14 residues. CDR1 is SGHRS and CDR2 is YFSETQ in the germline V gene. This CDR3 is CASSLGTGNYGYTF. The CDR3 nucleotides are TGCGCCAGCAGCTTGGGGACCGGTAACTATGGCTACACCTTC.

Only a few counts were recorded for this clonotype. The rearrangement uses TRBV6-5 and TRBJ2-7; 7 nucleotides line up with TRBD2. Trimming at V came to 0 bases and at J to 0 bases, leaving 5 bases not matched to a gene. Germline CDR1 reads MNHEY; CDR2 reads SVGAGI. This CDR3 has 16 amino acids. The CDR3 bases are TGTGCCAGCAGTTACTCGGGAGGGTTCCTCTCCTACGAGCAGTACTTC. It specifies CASSYSGGFLSYEQYF.

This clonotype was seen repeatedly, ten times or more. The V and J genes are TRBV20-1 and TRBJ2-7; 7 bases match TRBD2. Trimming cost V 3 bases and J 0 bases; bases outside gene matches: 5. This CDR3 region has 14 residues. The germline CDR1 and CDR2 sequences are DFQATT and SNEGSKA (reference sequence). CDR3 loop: CSASLAASSYEQYF. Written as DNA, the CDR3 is TGCAGTGCTAGTCTAGCGGCGAGCTCCTACGAGCAGTACTTC.

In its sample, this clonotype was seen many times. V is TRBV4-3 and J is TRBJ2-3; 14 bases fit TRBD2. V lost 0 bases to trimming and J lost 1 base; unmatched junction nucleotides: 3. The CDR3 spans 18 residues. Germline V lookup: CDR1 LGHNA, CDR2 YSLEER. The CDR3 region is CASSQDLTSGGGTDTQYF. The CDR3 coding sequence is TGCGCCAGCAGCCAAGATCTGACTAGCGGGGGGGGCACAGATACGCAGTATTTT.

This CDR3 is CASALAGGPGDIQYF. Written as DNA, the CDR3 is TGTGCCAGCGCTTTAGCGGGAGGGCCGGGAGACATTCAGTACTTC. The rearrangement joins TRBV2 to TRBJ2-4; 11 bases align to TRBD2. V shed 8 bases and J 8 bases; nucleotides not matched to a gene: 11. The V gene's germline CDR1 is SNHLY and CDR2 FYNNEI. The CDR3 has 15 residues.

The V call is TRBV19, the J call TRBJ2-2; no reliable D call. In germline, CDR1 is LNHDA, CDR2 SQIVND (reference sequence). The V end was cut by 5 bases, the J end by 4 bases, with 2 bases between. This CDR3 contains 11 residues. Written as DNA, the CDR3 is TGTGCCAGTAGTGCCACCGGGGAGCTGTTTTTT. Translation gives CASSATGELFF.

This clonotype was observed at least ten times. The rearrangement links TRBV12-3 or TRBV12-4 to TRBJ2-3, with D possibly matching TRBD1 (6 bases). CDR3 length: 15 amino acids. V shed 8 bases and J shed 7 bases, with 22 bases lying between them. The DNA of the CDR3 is TGTGCCAGCGCCCCGGCTGGGGGCGTAAAAAATACGCAGTATTTT. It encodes CASAPAGGVKNTQYF.

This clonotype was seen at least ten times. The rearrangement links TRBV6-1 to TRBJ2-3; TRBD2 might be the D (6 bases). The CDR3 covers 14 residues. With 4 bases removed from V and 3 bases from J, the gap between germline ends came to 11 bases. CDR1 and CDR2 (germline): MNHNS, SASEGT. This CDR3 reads CASSGGDLTDTQYF. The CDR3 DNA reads TGTGCCAGCAGTGGCGGGGACCTTACAGATACGCAGTATTTT.

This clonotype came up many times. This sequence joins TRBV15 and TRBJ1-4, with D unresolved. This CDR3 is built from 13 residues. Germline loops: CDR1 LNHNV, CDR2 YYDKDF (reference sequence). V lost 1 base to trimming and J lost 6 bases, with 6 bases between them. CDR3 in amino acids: CATSRVVDEKLFF. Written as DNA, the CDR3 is TGTGCCACCAGCAGAGTGGTAGATGAAAAACTGTTTTTT.

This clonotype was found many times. Here the CDR3 reads CASSLTVAGLNEQFF. Written as DNA, the CDR3 is TGCGCCAGCAGCTTGACGGTAGCGGGGCTCAATGAGCAGTTCTTC. The V call is TRBV5-1, the J call TRBJ2-1; 8 bases align to TRBD2. The CDR3 has 15 residues. From germline, CDR1 is SGHRS and CDR2 YFSETQ. V was clipped by 1 base and J by 6 bases; unmatched bases: 6. Variable domain in full (rest from reference TRBV5-1 and TRBJ2-1): KAGVTQTPRYLIKTRGQQVTLSCSPISGHRSVSWYQQTPGQGLQFLFEYFSETQRNKGNFPGRFSGRQFSNSRSEMNVSTLELGDSALYLCASSLTVAGLNEQFFGPGTRLTVL.

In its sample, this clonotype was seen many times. This CDR3 is CASSTQGVDYGYTF. CDR3 sequence (DNA): TGTGCCAGCAGCACCCAGGGGGTCGACTATGGCTACACCTTC. This sequence joins TRBV6-1 and TRBJ1-2; 7 nucleotides agree with TRBD1. V shed 6 bases and J 3 bases; nucleotides not matched to a gene: 7. There are 14 residues in the CDR3. Germline values: CDR1 MNHNS, CDR2 SASEGT.

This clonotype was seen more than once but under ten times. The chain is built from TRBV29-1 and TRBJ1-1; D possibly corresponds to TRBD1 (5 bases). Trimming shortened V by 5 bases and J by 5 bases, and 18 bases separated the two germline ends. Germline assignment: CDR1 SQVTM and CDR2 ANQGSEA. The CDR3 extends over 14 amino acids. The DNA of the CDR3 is TGCAGCGTTTCCTTAGTTATTGGGGGGACTGAAGCTTTCTTT. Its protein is CSVSLVIGGTEAFF. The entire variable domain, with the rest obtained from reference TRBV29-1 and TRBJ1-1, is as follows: SAVISQKPSRDICQRGTSLTIQCQVDSQVTMMFWYRQQPGQSLTLIATANQGSEATYESGFVIDKFPISRPNLTFSTLTVSNMSPEDSSIYLCSVSLVIGGTEAFFGQGTRLTVV.

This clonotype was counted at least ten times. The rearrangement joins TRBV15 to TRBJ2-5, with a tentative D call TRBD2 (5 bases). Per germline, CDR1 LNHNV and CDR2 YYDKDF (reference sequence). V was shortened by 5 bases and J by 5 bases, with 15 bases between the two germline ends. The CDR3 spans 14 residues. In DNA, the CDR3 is TGTGCCACCAGCGGGAGTGGACGGAGGGAGACCCAGTACTTC. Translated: CATSGSGRRETQYF.

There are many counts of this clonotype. The CDR3 loop is CASSLRGEGETQYF. CDR3 coding DNA: TGCGCCAGCAGCTTGCGGGGGGAAGGTGAGACCCAGTACTTC. The chain carries TRBV5-1 and TRBJ2-5, with TRBD2 identical over 7 bases. V dropped 1 base and J dropped 5; count of bases not matched to a gene: 5. Germline V gene data show CDR1 as SGHRS and CDR2 as YFSETQ. The CDR3 covers 14 residues.

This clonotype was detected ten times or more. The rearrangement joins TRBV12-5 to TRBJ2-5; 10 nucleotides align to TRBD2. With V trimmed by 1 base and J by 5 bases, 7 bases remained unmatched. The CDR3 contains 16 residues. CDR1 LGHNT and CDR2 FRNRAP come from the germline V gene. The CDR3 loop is CASGLAERTSGETQYF. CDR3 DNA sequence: TGTGCTAGTGGTTTGGCCGAACGGACTAGCGGTGAGACCCAGTACTTC. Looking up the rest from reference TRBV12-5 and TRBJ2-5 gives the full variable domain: DARVTQTPRHKVTEMGQEVTMRCQPILGHNTVFWYRQTMMQGLELLAYFRNRAPLDDSGMPKDRFSAEMPDATLATLKIQPSEPRDSAVYFCASGLAERTSGETQYFGPGTRLLVL.

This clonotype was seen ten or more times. The CDR3 bases are TGTGCCACCAGTGATTTGCCCCCCAGCGGGGATACCGGGGAGCTGTTTTTT. It is translated as CATSDLPPSGDTGELFF. The chain recombines TRBV24-1 with TRBJ2-2; 7 bases are shared with TRBD2. Germline values: CDR1 KGHDR, CDR2 SFDVKD. The CDR3 has 17 amino acids. Losses at the gene ends were 0 bases for V and 5 bases for J; bases not matched to a gene: 8.

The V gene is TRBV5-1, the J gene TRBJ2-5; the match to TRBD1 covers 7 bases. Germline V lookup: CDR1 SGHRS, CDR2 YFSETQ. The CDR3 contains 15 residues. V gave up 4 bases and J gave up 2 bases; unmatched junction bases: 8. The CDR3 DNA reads TGCGCCAGCAGCCCAGGGACAGTACCTCAAGAGACCCAGTACTTC. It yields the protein CASSPGTVPQETQYF.

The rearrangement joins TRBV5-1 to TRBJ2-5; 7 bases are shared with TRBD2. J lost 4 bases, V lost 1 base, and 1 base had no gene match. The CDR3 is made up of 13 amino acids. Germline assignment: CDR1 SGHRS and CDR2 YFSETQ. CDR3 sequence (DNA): TGCGCCAGCAGCTTGTGGGGGGGAGAGACCCAGTACTTC. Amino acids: CASSLWGGETQYF.

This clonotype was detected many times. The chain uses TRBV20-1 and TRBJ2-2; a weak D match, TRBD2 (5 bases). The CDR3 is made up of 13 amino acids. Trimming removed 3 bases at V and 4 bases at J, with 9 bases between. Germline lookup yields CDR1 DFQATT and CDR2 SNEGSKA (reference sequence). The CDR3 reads CSASGGGTGELFF. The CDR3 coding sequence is TGCAGTGCTAGCGGCGGAGGCACCGGGGAGCTGTTTTTT.

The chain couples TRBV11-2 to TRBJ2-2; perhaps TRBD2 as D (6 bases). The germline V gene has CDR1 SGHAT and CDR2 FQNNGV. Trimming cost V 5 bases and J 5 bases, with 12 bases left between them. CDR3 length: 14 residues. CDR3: CASSGRTGTGELFF. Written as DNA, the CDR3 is TGTGCCAGCAGCGGGAGGACTGGGACCGGGGAGCTGTTTTTT.